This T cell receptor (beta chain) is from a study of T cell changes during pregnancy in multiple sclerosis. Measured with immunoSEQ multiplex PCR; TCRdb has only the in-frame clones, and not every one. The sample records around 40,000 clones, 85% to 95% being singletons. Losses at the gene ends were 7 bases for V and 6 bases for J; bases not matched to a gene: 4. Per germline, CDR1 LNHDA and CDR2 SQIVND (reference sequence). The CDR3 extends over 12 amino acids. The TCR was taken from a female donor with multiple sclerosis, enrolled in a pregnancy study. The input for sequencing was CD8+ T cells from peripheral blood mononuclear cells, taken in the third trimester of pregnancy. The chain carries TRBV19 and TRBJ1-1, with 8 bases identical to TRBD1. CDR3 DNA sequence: TGTGCCAGTACCGCAGGGGGCCCTGAAGCTTTCTTT. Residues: CASTAGGPEAFF.